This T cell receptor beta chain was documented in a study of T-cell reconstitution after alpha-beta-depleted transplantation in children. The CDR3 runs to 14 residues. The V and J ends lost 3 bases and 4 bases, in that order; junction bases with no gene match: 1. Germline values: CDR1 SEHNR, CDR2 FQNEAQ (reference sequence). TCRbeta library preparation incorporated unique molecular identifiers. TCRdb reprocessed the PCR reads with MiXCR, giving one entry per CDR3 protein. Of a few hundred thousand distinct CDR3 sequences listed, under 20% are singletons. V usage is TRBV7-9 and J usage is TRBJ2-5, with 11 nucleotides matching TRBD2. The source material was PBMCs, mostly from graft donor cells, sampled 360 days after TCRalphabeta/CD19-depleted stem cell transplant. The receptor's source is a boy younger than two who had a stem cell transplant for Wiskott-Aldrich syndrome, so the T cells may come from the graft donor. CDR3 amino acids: CASSFGLAGETQYF. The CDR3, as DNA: TGTGCCAGCAGCTTCGGACTAGCGGGAGAGACCCAGTACTTC. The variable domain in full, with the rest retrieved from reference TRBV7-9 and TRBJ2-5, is DTGVSQNPRHKITKRGQNVTFRCDPISEHNRLYWYRQTLGQGPEFLTYFQNEAQLEKSRLLSDRFSAERPKGSFSTLEIQRTEQGDSAMYLCASSFGLAGETQYFGPGTRLLVL.